This TCR beta chain is from a study of blood T cell repertoires in COVID-19. Turning to the study itself: Samples came from the United States, Italy and Spain, spanning acute and convalescent COVID-19. The cDNA or gDNA used as material had been derived from T cells, B-cell-depleted T cells, or PBMCs.

This CDR3 contains 17 residues. The germline V gene has CDR1 MNHNS and CDR2 SASEGT. V was clipped by 4 bases and J by 6 bases; unmatched bases: 14. Per the original methods: Estimates of nucleated cell counts were drawn from the amplification of reference gene primers. TCRdb's copy holds only in-frame clones and misses some; the assay was immunoSEQ multiplex PCR. That table gives V, J and clone size, and the DNA gave D and trimming. The table has more than 130,000 clones, approximately 84% seen once. The chain combines TRBV6-1 with TRBJ2-4; 8 bases fit TRBD2. This sequence originates from a woman of 80 years or more in a cohort sampled during active or convalescent COVID-19. The sample comprised peripheral blood. This CDR3 reads CASSVRHREGGLNIQYF. CDR3 sequence (DNA): TGTGCCAGCAGTGTTAGACACCGGGAGGGGGGTTTAAACATTCAGTACTTC.